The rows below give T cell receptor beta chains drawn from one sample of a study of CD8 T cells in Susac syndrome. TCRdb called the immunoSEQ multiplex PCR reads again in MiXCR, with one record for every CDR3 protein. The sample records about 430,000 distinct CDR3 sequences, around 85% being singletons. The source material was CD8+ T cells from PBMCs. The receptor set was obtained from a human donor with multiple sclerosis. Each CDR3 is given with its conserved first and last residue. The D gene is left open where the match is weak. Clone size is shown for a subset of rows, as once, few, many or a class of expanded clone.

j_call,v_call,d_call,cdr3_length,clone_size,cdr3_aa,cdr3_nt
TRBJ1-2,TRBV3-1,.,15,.,CASSQAGGANYGYTF,TGTGCCAGCAGCCAAGCGGGGGGAGCTAACTATGGCTACACCTTC
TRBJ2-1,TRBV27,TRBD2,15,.,CASSPSGVSYNEQFF,TGTGCCAGCAGTCCTAGCGGGGTCTCCTACAATGAGCAGTTCTTC
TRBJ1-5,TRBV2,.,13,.,CASEGTNEQPQHF,TGTGCCAGCGAGGGGACCAACGAGCAGCCCCAGCATTTT
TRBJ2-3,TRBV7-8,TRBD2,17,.,CASSLEGGRPPTDTQYF,TGTGCCAGCAGCTTAGAGGGCGGGAGGCCACCCACAGATACGCAGTATTTT
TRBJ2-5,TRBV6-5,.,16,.,CASSYRTGRLQETQYF,TGTGCCAGCAGTTACCGAACCGGACGGCTCCAAGAGACCCAGTACTTC
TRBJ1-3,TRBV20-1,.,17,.,CSARGRGRLSSGNTIYF,TGCAGTGCTAGAGGTCGGGGGCGCCTAAGCTCTGGAAACACCATATATTTT
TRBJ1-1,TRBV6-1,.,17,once,CASSESRGRVEGTEAFF,TGTGCCAGCAGTGAATCCCGCGGGAGGGTGGAGGGCACTGAAGCTTTCTTT
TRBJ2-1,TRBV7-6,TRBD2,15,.,CASTSGTSGVGEQFF,TGTGCCAGCACATCCGGGACTAGCGGGGTTGGTGAGCAGTTCTTC
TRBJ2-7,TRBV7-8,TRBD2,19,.,CASSPSGVEIAGNSYEQYF,TGTGCCAGCAGCCCGAGCGGGGTGGAGATAGCGGGCAACTCCTACGAGCAGTACTTC
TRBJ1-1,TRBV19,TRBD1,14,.,CASSIGQGVTEAFF,TGTGCCAGTAGTATCGGGCAGGGGGTGACTGAAGCTTTCTTT
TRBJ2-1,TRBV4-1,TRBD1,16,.,CASSRLPGTGSDEQFF,TGCGCCAGCAGCCGTTTACCCGGGACAGGGTCCGATGAGCAGTTCTTC
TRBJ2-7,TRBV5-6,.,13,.,CASSYRQSYEQYF,TGTGCCAGCAGCTATCGACAGTCCTACGAGCAGTACTTC
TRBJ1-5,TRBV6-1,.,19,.,CASSDLEAVREEGNQPQHF,TGTGCCAGCAGTGATCTAGAAGCTGTCAGGGAAGAAGGCAATCAGCCCCAGCATTTT
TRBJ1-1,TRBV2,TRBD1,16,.,CASSLTGTGYQDEAFF,TGTGCCAGCAGTTTAACCGGGACAGGGTATCAGGATGAAGCTTTCTTT
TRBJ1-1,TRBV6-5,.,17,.,CASSYPPFAALNTEAFF,TGTGCCAGCAGTTACCCCCCGTTCGCAGCGCTTAACACTGAAGCTTTCTTT
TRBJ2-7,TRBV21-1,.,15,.,CASSKARGPPYEQYF,TGTGCCAGCAGCAAAGCCCGGGGTCCTCCCTACGAGCAGTACTTC
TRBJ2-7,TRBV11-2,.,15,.,CASSQEHGSSYEQYF,TGTGCCAGCAGCCAAGAGCACGGAAGCTCCTACGAGCAGTACTTC
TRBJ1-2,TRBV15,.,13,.,CATSTSGSYGYTF,TGTGCCACCAGCACATCCGGGAGCTATGGCTACACCTTC
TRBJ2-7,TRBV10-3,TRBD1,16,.,CAISESLAGTDYEQYF,TGTGCCATCAGTGAGTCGTTAGCTGGGACAGACTACGAGCAGTACTTC
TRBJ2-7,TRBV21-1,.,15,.,CASSLRSRLAHEQYF,TGTGCCAGCAGCTTGAGGTCCAGGCTAGCACACGAGCAGTACTTC
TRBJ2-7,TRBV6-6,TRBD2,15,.,CASRLRLAGGREQYF,TGTGCCAGCAGACTAAGACTAGCGGGAGGTAGGGAGCAGTACTTC
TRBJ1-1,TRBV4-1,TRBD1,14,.,CASSQVGDSAKAFF,TGCGCCAGCAGCCAAGTGGGGGACAGCGCCAAAGCTTTCTTT
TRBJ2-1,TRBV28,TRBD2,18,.,CASSSPLAGAVSYNEQFF,TGTGCCAGCAGTTCGCCTCTAGCGGGAGCCGTCTCCTACAATGAGCAGTTCTTC
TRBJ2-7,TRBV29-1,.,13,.,CSVGEGFSYEQYF,TGCAGCGTTGGAGAGGGATTCTCCTACGAGCAGTACTTC
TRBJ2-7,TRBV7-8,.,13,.,CASSLLGVGEQYF,TGTGCCAGCAGCTTATTGGGGGTTGGGGAGCAGTACTTC
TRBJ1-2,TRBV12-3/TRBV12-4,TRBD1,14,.,CASSPWTGGGGYTF,TGTGCCAGCAGTCCCTGGACAGGAGGGGGTGGCTACACCTTC
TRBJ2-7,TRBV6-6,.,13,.,CASKAGAMGEQYF,TGTGCCAGCAAGGCGGGGGCAATGGGCGAGCAGTACTTC
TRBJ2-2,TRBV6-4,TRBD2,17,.,CASSDSGGGENTGELFF,TGTGCCAGCAGTGACTCCGGCGGGGGGGAGAACACCGGGGAGCTGTTTTTT
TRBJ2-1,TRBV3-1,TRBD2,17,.,CASSQDSAIAGDNEQFF,TGTGCCAGCAGCCAAGATAGCGCAATAGCGGGGGACAATGAGCAGTTCTTC
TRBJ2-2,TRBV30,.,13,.,CAWGSENTGELFF,TGTGCCTGGGGATCAGAGAACACCGGGGAGCTGTTTTTT
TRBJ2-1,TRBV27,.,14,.,CASRPMEGYNEQFF,TGTGCCAGCAGACCCATGGAGGGCTACAATGAGCAGTTCTTC
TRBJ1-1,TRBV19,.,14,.,CASSTDGGSTEAFF,TGTGCCAGTAGTACAGACGGAGGGAGCACTGAAGCTTTCTTT
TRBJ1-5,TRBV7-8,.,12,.,CASSLVPQPQHF,TGTGCCAGCAGCTTAGTTCCTCAGCCCCAGCATTTT
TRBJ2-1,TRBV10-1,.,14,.,CASSESGGTSEQFF,TGCGCCAGCAGTGAGTCGGGTGGGACCAGTGAGCAGTTCTTC
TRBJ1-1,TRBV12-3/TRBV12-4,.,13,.,CASLGGGIAEAFF,TGTGCCAGCTTGGGGGGAGGGATCGCTGAAGCTTTCTTT
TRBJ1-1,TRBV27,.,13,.,CASSFAPNTEAFF,TGTGCCAGCAGTTTTGCACCGAACACTGAAGCTTTCTTT
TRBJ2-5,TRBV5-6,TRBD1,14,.,CASSLGGTEETQYF,TGTGCCAGCAGCTTGGGGGGGACAGAAGAGACCCAGTACTTC
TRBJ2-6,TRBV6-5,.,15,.,CASKEHPSGANVLTF,TGTGCCAGCAAGGAGCACCCCTCTGGGGCCAACGTCCTGACTTTC
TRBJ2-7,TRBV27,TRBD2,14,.,CASSQGLGLYEQYF,TGTGCCAGCAGCCAGGGACTAGGGCTCTACGAGCAGTACTTC
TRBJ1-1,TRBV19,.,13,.,CASSFNSGTEAFF,TGTGCCAGTAGTTTCAATTCCGGGACAGAAGCTTTCTTT
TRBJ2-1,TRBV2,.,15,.,CASSEVPEPYNEQFF,TGTGCCAGCAGTGAAGTCCCCGAACCCTACAATGAGCAGTTCTTC
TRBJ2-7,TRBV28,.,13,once,CASTLQGSGEQYF,TGTGCCAGCACCCTACAGGGTTCCGGCGAGCAGTACTTC
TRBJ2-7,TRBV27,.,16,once,CASSYPTGTDLSEQYF,TGTGCCAGCAGTTATCCAACCGGGACTGATCTTTCCGAGCAGTACTTC
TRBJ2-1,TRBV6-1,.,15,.,CASSPGGLSYNEQFF,TGTGCCAGCAGCCCAGGTGGTCTCTCCTACAATGAGCAGTTCTTC
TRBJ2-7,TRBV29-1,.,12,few,CSVGAPGNEQYF,TGCAGCGTTGGCGCGCCTGGCAACGAGCAGTACTTC
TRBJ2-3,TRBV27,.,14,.,CASSLPHSRDTQYF,TGTGCCAGCAGTTTACCCCACAGCAGGGATACGCAGTATTTT
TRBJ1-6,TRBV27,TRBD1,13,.,CASRTGGNSPLHF,TGTGCCAGCAGGACAGGGGGCAATTCACCCCTCCACTTT
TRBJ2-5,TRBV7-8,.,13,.,CASSFVLQETQYF,TGTGCCAGCAGCTTTGTCCTTCAAGAGACCCAGTACTTC
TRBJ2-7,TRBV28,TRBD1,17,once,CASSLWGTGGQGYEQYF,TGTGCCAGCAGTTTATGGGGGACAGGTGGGCAGGGGTACGAGCAGTACTTC
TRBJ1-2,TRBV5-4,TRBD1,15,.,CASSDGNQGARGYTF,TGTGCCAGCAGCGACGGAAACCAGGGGGCGCGAGGCTACACCTTC
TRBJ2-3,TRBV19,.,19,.,CASSIDKGWTAASGKSQYF,TGTGCCAGTAGTATAGATAAAGGTTGGACAGCGGCCTCTGGTAAAAGCCAGTATTTT
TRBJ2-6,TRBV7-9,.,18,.,CASSPGPGEDSGANVLTF,TGTGCCAGCAGCCCTGGGCCGGGGGAGGATTCTGGGGCCAACGTCCTGACTTTC
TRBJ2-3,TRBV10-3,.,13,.,CAILDRRADTQYF,TGTGCCATACTGGACAGACGCGCAGATACGCAGTATTTT